This T cell receptor beta chain was found in a study of OX40 agonist ivuxolimab in advanced cancers. Only in-frame clones appear in the TCRdb table, and some are missing; sequencing was by immunoSEQ multiplex PCR. There are more than 9,000 clones in the sample; roughly 71% occur only once, and 10% to 15% lies in the top ten. The V end was cut by 5 bases, the J end by 0 bases, with 13 bases between. Germline V lookup: CDR1 MNHNY, CDR2 SVGAGI (reference sequence). The CDR3 is 15 residues long. This clone was observed a few times. The V call is TRBV6-6, the J call TRBJ1-1; D is uncertain. This sample comprised CD4+ or CD8+ T cells sorted from blood, obtained in a trial of the OX40 agonist ivuxolimab. The sequence was collected from an adult with an advanced solid tumor such as melanoma, head and neck, liver or kidney cancer. The CDR3 protein is CASSLDTALNTEAFF. The DNA for the CDR3 is TGTGCCAGCAGTCTAGATACAGCCCTGAACACTGAAGCTTTCTTT.